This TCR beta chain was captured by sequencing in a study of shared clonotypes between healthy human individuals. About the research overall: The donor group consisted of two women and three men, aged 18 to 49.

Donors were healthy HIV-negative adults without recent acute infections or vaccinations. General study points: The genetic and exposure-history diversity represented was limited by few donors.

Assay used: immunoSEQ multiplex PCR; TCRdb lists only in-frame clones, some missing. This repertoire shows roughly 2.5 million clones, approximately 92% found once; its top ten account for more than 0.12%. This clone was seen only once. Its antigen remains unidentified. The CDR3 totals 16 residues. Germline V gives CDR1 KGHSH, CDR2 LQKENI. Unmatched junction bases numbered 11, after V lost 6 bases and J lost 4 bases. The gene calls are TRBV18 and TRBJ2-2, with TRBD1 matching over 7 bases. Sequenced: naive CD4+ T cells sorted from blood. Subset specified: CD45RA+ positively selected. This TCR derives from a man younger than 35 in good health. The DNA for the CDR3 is TGTGCCAGCTCCCTGAAGGGGGCCACGAGCACCGGGGAGCTGTTTTTT. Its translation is CASSLKGATSTGELFF.